This T cell receptor beta chain originates from a study of shared clonotypes between healthy human individuals. The CD4+ fraction was divided into a CD45RA+ naive subset and a CD45RA-negative memory subset. In the authors' workflow: In the immunoSEQ data, sequences were junction-only and lacked quality scores, so filtering differed. Measured with immunoSEQ multiplex PCR; TCRdb has only the in-frame clones, and not every one. V and J calls and clone size are given by that table; D and trimming were obtained from the DNA. The sample yields under 750,000 clones, around 70% seen once. Study-wide results and limits: Larger estimated richness was generally seen in naive subsets than in memory subsets.

As to this clone: Its antigen remains unidentified.

The V gene lost 3 bases and the J gene lost 3 bases, with 9 bases spanning the gap. Germline loops: CDR1 SGHTA, CDR2 FQGTGA. CDR3 size: 14 residues. Material for sequencing was memory CD4+ T cells sorted from blood. Regarding subset: CD45RA-negative fraction. This TCR was sampled from a woman aged 25 to 39 in good health. V and J are TRBV7-3 and TRBJ2-1, with D hard to call. The CDR3 loop is CASSLGTGYNEQFF. The CDR3 DNA reads as TGTGCCAGCAGCTTGGGCACGGGCTACAATGAGCAGTTCTTC.